This T cell receptor (beta chain) derives from a study of blood T cell repertoires in COVID-19. Germline CDR1 is SGDLS and CDR2 is YYNGEE. V was pared by 0 bases and J by 0 bases, with 9 bases between. The CDR3 is made up of 15 amino acids. The sample holds a few counts of this clone. Sequencing used immunoSEQ multiplex PCR; TCRdb keeps in-frame clones, though not all of them. The profile shows a few hundred thousand clones, 75% to 90% of them singletons. This sequence originates from a man between 18 and 35 years old who had recovered from COVID-19. What was sequenced was PBMCs or T cells enriched from blood (not recorded which). This rearrangement joins TRBV9 to TRBJ1-2; no clear D. The CDR3 DNA reads TGTGCCAGCAGCGTAGGGGAGAGTCCTAACTATGGCTACACCTTC. Protein sequence: CASSVGESPNYGYTF. Full variable domain (outside the CDR3, taken from reference TRBV9 and TRBJ1-2): DSGVTQTPKHLITATGQRVTLRCSPRSGDLSVYWYQQSLDQGLQFLIQYYNGEERAKGNILERFSAQQFPDLHSELNLSSLELGDSALYFCASSVGESPNYGYTFGSGTRLTVV.